One sample yielded the 26 T cell receptor beta chains listed below, sequenced in a study of radiation and T cells in renal cell carcinoma. The assay was immunoSEQ multiplex PCR, and TCRdb's table has in-frame clones only and misses some. The table has nearly 50,000 clones, 65% to 90% seen once. As for time point: baseline pretreatment blood. Indicated treatment: 15 Gy SBRT to primary tumor, nephrectomy 4 weeks later. Here the sequenced sample was blood, taken from a patient whose treatment included radiotherapy and nephrectomy. Every receptor here comes from an older woman with renal cell carcinoma.

This CDR3 is CASTLTGKETQYF. CDR3 sequence (DNA): TGTGCCAGCACCCTGACAGGGAAAGAGACCCAGTACTTC. V gene TRBV2 combines with J gene TRBJ2-5; 7 bases are shared with TRBD1. Trimming took 7 bases from V and 3 from J; bases not matched to a gene: 5. The CDR3 contains 13 residues. Per germline, CDR1 SNHLY and CDR2 FYNNEI.

This chain connects TRBV7-8 to TRBJ2-2; TRBD2 might be the D (6 bases). Trimming took off 4 bases at V and 7 bases at J, with 16 bases between the two ends. Germline CDR1 SGHVS, CDR2 FQNEAQ. The CDR3 extends over 15 amino acids. CDR3 loop: CASSSTGTYGGELFF. Here the CDR3 DNA reads TGTGCCAGCAGCTCGACCGGGACTTACGGCGGGGAGCTGTTTTTT.

The CDR3 region is CASSQEDGTEAFF. CDR3 in DNA: TGTGCCAGCAGTCAAGAGGACGGCACTGAAGCTTTCTTT. The rearrangement links TRBV2 to TRBJ1-1; D is undetermined. The CDR3 runs to 13 residues. Germline V gives CDR1 SNHLY, CDR2 FYNNEI. V lost 5 bases to trimming and J lost 4 bases, with 11 bases between them.

The rearrangement joins TRBV6-6 to TRBJ1-1; D is perhaps TRBD1 (5 bases). This CDR3 spans 14 amino acids. Germline-derived CDR1 and CDR2 are MNHNY and SVGAGI (reference sequence). Trimming removed 2 bases at V and 4 bases at J, with 11 bases between. The CDR3 sequence: CASSYGQGGTEAFF. The DNA of the CDR3 is TGTGCCAGCAGTTACGGCCAGGGAGGCACTGAAGCTTTCTTT.

This chain connects TRBV5-1 to TRBJ1-2, with D possibly TRBD1 on 6 matching bases. This CDR3 has 15 residues. Germline values: CDR1 SGHRS, CDR2 YFSETQ. Trimming left V 1 base short and J 9 bases short, with 19 bases between. CDR3 sequence (DNA): TGCGCCAGCAGCTTGCCCGGGGGCGCCCCCGATAGCTACACCTTC. Its protein product is CASSLPGGAPDSYTF.

This clone was counted between two and nine times. The J gene is TRBJ1-4, the V gene TRBV29-1; 7 bases align to TRBD1. The CDR3 consists of 13 residues. Per the germline V gene, CDR1 is SQVTM and CDR2 is ANQGSEA. V lost 0 bases, J lost 8 bases, and 3 bases stayed unmatched. DNA of the CDR3: TGCAGCGTTGAAGATTTACAGGGGGAAAAACTGTTTTTT. The encoded protein is CSVEDLQGEKLFF.

The CDR3 region has the DNA TGCGCCAGCAGGGGACCGGGACAGCACTCGAACTATGGCTACACCTTC. It is translated as CASRGPGQHSNYGYTF. V gene TRBV4-3 combines with J gene TRBJ1-2; TRBD1 matches 7 bases. Germline trimming cut 6 bases from V and 2 bases from J; bases unmatched to any gene: 12. The CDR3 is 16 amino acids. Per the germline V gene, CDR1 is LGHNA and CDR2 is YSLEER.

The chain is built from TRBV2 and TRBJ1-6, with 9 bases that match TRBD1. The ends lost 2 bases at V and 0 bases at J; junction bases unmatched: 8. Germline CDR1 reads SNHLY; CDR2 reads FYNNEI. The CDR3 sequence is 19 residues long. The CDR3 reads CASSERGQGLSSYNSPLHF. The CDR3 DNA reads as TGTGCCAGCAGTGAAAGAGGACAGGGGCTCAGCTCCTATAATTCACCCCTCCACTTT. Supplemented by reference TRBV2 and TRBJ1-6, the full variable domain reads EPEVTQTPSHQVTQMGQEVILRCVPISNHLYFYWYRQILGQKVEFLVSFYNNEISEKSEIFDDQFSVERPDGSNFTLKIRSTKLEDSAMYFCASSERGQGLSSYNSPLHFGNGTRLTVT.

This rearrangement joins TRBV7-2 to TRBJ1-3, with D possibly being TRBD1 (5 bases). Trimming left V 8 bases short and J 4 bases short, with 9 bases between. CDR1 is SGHTA, CDR2 FQGNSA, per germline. This CDR3 is built from 12 residues. This chain's CDR3 is CASVRGGNTIYF. The CDR3 DNA reads TGTGCCAGCGTAAGGGGCGGAAACACCATATATTTT.

V usage is TRBV5-1 and J usage is TRBJ1-2, with D uncertain. Germline assignment: CDR1 SGHRS and CDR2 YFSETQ. CDR3 size: 12 residues. V was shortened by 1 base and J by 2 bases, with 3 bases between the two germline ends. The CDR3 nucleotides are TGCGCCAGCAGCTTGACAAACTATGGCTACACCTTC. The encoded protein is CASSLTNYGYTF.

J is TRBJ2-3 and V is TRBV19; 9 bases are a match to TRBD2. This CDR3 spans 15 amino acids. The V gene end was trimmed by 1 base and the J gene end by 7 bases; junction bases not matched to a gene: 6. Germline V CDR1 and CDR2: LNHDA, SQIVND (reference sequence). The CDR3 spells CASSIGLAEVNTQYF. CDR3 sequence (DNA): TGTGCCAGTAGTATAGGACTAGCGGAAGTTAATACGCAGTATTTT. The full variable domain, with the rest looked up from reference TRBV19 and TRBJ2-3, is DGGITQSPKYLFRKEGQNVTLSCEQNLNHDAMYWYRQDPGQGLRLIYYSQIVNDFQKGDIAEGYSVSREKKESFPLTVTSAQKNPTAFYLCASSIGLAEVNTQYFGPGTRLTVL.

The chain couples TRBV30 to TRBJ2-7, with no clear D. With 2 bases removed from V and 4 bases from J, the gap between germline ends came to 6 bases. Germline assignment: CDR1 GTSNPN and CDR2 SVGIG (reference sequence). The CDR3 runs to 11 residues. The CDR3 spells CAWSIGYEQYF. The DNA of the CDR3 is TGTGCCTGGAGTATCGGTTACGAGCAGTACTTC.

The chain joins TRBV7-2 to TRBJ2-3; D is unresolved. The CDR3 totals 14 residues. V was trimmed by 2 bases and J by 0 bases, leaving 6 bases between them. The V gene's germline CDR1 is SGHTA and CDR2 FQGNSA. The DNA of the CDR3 is TGTGCCAGCAGCTTACCGCCCAGCACAGATACGCAGTATTTT. Amino acids: CASSLPPSTDTQYF.

The chain has TRBV5-1 and TRBJ2-4, with a possible D match to TRBD1 (7 bases). This CDR3 is built from 14 residues. Looked up from germline, CDR1 is SGHRS and CDR2 is YFSETQ. V shed 4 bases and J shed 9 bases, with 17 bases lying between them. CDR3 sequence: CASSDLTQGGIQYF. CDR3 sequence (DNA): TGCGCCAGCAGCGACCTGACGCAGGGGGGCATTCAGTACTTC.

This clone has a single count. For the CDR3, the DNA is TGTGCCAGCAGACAAGAGACCCAGTACTTC. It specifies CASRQETQYF. The genes are TRBV25-1 and TRBJ2-5, with D unclear. V shed 6 bases and J shed 2 bases, with 1 base lying between them. The CDR3 is made up of 10 amino acids. Germline V CDR1 and CDR2: MGHDK, SYGVNS.

V gene TRBV28 combines with J gene TRBJ2-7; D could derive from TRBD1 or TRBD2 (5 bases each). The CDR3 has 16 residues. Trimming cost V 3 bases and J 1 base, with 16 bases left between them. The V gene's germline CDR1 is MDHEN and CDR2 SYDVKM. CDR3 coding DNA: TGTGCCAGCAGTTTGGCTGGGGCAACGGGGTCCTACGAGCAGTACTTC. As protein: CASSLAGATGSYEQYF.

The chain links TRBV5-6 to TRBJ2-2, with D maybe TRBD1 (5 bases). Germline V gene lookup returns CDR1 SGHDT and CDR2 YYEEEE. The CDR3 has 15 residues. Trimming removed 4 bases at V and 5 bases at J, with 15 bases between. The CDR3 loop is CASSPVQGLTGELFF. CDR3 nucleotide sequence: TGTGCCAGCAGCCCGGTGCAGGGTCTGACCGGGGAGCTGTTTTTT.

This rearrangement joins TRBV7-9 to TRBJ2-7; TRBD1 is a possible D gene (5 bases). The germline gives CDR1 SEHNR, CDR2 FQNEAQ (reference sequence). The length of the CDR3 is 14 residues. V lost 2 bases, J lost 4 bases, and 12 bases lay in between. Here the CDR3 reads CASSLRTGRYEQYF. DNA for the CDR3: TGTGCCAGCAGCTTAAGAACAGGCAGGTACGAGCAGTACTTC. Using reference TRBV7-9 and TRBJ2-7 for the parts outside the CDR3, the full variable domain is DTGVSQNPRHKITKRGQNVTFRCDPISEHNRLYWYRQTLGQGPEFLTYFQNEAQLEKSRLLSDRFSAERPKGSFSTLEIQRTEQGDSAMYLCASSLRTGRYEQYFGPGTRLTVT.

This rearrangement joins TRBV4-3 to TRBJ1-1; the D is unclear. Germline V gene lookup returns CDR1 LGHNA and CDR2 YSLEER. The CDR3 has 15 residues. V was pared by 0 bases and J by 1 base, with 9 bases between. The CDR3 sequence: CASSQDPQPNTEAFF. In DNA form, the CDR3 reads TGCGCCAGCAGCCAAGACCCCCAACCGAACACTGAAGCTTTCTTT.

The J gene is TRBJ2-1, the V gene TRBV2; 13 bases fit TRBD2. This CDR3 is built from 17 residues. J lost 6 bases, V lost 5 bases, and 10 bases had no gene match. CDR1 is SNHLY, CDR2 FYNNEI, per germline. The DNA of the CDR3 is TGTGCCAGCAGTCCTTCGAGGTGGACTAGCGGGAGCAATGAGCAGTTCTTC. It specifies CASSPSRWTSGSNEQFF.

This rearrangement joins TRBV6-5 to TRBJ2-7, with 8 positions matching TRBD2. CDR1 is MNHEY, CDR2 SVGAGI, per germline. This CDR3 region has 14 residues. V was pared by 6 bases and J by 7 bases, with 11 bases of the junction left unmatched. The CDR3 region has the DNA TGTGCCAGCAGCCCGGGAGCGGGGGCTGTTGAGCAGTACTTC. Translating gives CASSPGAGAVEQYF.

The chain uses TRBV7-9 and TRBJ2-1; 8 bases are shared with TRBD1. Germline CDR1 is SEHNR and CDR2 is FQNEAQ (reference sequence). The trim removed 5 bases at V and 7 bases at J, leaving 10 bases unmatched. The CDR3 has 15 amino acids. For the CDR3, the DNA is TGTGCCAGCAGCCGGACAGGGTCAAGCTGGAATGAGCAGTTCTTC. Translated: CASSRTGSSWNEQFF.

The chain combines TRBV4-1 with TRBJ1-4; unclear D gene. Trimming cost V 1 base and J 2 bases, with 8 bases left between them. The germline gives CDR1 MGHRA, CDR2 YSYEKL. This CDR3 is 15 amino acids long. This chain's CDR3 is CASSQVAQTNEKLFF. The CDR3 DNA reads TGCGCCAGCAGCCAAGTTGCCCAGACTAATGAAAAACTGTTTTTT.

The V and J genes are TRBV27 and TRBJ2-2, with a tentative D call TRBD2 (5 bases). V dropped 8 bases and J dropped 4 bases, with 11 bases sitting between them. The germline CDR1 and CDR2 sequences are MNHEY and SMNVEV (reference sequence). This CDR3 comprises 13 residues. CDR3 residues: CASAYTSTGELFF. The CDR3 region has the DNA TGTGCCAGCGCCTACACTAGCACCGGGGAGCTGTTTTTT.

The chain has TRBV25-1 and TRBJ2-5; D may be TRBD2 (6 bases). Per germline, CDR1 MGHDK and CDR2 SYGVNS. The CDR3 length is 14 residues. V was shortened by 8 bases and J by 5 bases, with 18 bases between the two germline ends. The CDR3 DNA sequence: TGTGCCAGCCGGCGGGACGGGAGTATGGAGACCCAGTACTTC. It is translated as CASRRDGSMETQYF.

The rearrangement joins TRBV5-6 to TRBJ2-7; D not resolved. The germline V gene has CDR1 SGHDT and CDR2 YYEEEE. V lost 4 bases to trimming and J lost 2 bases, with 10 bases between them. This CDR3 contains 13 residues. CDR3 protein: CASSTFGPYEQYF. The CDR3 DNA reads as TGTGCCAGCAGCACCTTTGGACCCTACGAGCAGTACTTC. The full variable domain, its missing parts supplied by reference TRBV5-6 and TRBJ2-7, is DAGVTQSPTHLIKTRGQQVTLRCSPKSGHDTVSWYQQALGQGPQFIFQYYEEEERQRGNFPDRFSGHQFPNYSSELNVNALLLGDSALYLCASSTFGPYEQYFGPGTRLTVT.